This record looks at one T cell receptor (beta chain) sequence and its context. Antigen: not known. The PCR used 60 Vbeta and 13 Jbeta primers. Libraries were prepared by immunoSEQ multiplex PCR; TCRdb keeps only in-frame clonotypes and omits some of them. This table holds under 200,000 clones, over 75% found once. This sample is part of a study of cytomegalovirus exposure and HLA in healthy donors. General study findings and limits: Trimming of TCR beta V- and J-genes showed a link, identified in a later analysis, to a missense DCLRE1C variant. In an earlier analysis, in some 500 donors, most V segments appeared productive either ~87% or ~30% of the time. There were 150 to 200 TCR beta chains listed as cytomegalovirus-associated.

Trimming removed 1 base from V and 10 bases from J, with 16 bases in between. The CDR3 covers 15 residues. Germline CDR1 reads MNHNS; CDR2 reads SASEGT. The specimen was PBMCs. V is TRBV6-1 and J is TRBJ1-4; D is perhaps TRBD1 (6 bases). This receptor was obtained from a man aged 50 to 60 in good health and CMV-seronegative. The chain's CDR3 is CASSEDPQGRAKLFF. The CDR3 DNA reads TGTGCCAGCAGTGAAGACCCCCAGGGGCGGGCAAAACTGTTTTTT.